One and the same sample provided the 10 T cell receptor beta chains below, sequenced in a study of cytomegalovirus exposure and HLA in healthy donors. Amplification used 60 Vbeta primers and 13 Jbeta primers. Produced via immunoSEQ multiplex PCR; TCRdb's table is partial and in-frame only. This sample contains about 160,000 clones. Sequencing used PBMCs. The receptors here all came from a man younger than 40 in good health and CMV-seronegative.

This chain connects TRBV27 to TRBJ2-1; perhaps TRBD2 as D (6 bases). The V and J ends lost 6 bases and 4 bases respectively, with 13 bases between them. This CDR3 comprises 14 residues. Germline CDR1 and CDR2: MNHEY and SMNVEV (reference sequence). The CDR3 DNA reads TGTGCCAGCAGGAAGGCGGGACCGTACAATGAGCAGTTCTTC. It is translated as CASRKAGPYNEQFF.

To note about this clone: This CDR3 is also generated by other DNA sequences in the sample. The rearrangement joins TRBV28 to TRBJ1-1; 8 bases agree with TRBD1. V dropped 5 bases and J dropped 1; count of bases not matched to a gene: 3. Germline V CDR1 and CDR2: MDHEN, SYDVKM. The CDR3 length is 14 residues. CDR3 region: CASSSGQGNTEAFF. The CDR3 DNA reads as TGTGCCAGCAGTAGTGGACAGGGGAACACTGAAGCTTTCTTT.

The chain uses TRBV10-1 and TRBJ2-1, with D maybe TRBD2 (5 bases). V shed 0 bases and J shed 5 bases, with 17 bases lying between them. CDR1 WNHNN and CDR2 SYGVQD come from the germline V gene (reference sequence). This CDR3 is 17 amino acids long. Here the CDR3 DNA reads TGCGCCAGCAGTGAGTCGGGCGGAGGACTCATTAACAATGAGCAGTTCTTC. It specifies CASSESGGGLINNEQFF.

The J gene is TRBJ2-2, the V gene TRBV14, with TRBD1 identical over 7 bases. This CDR3 is built from 17 residues. CDR1 and CDR2 (germline): SGHDN, FVKESK. Trimming took 0 bases from V and 4 from J; bases not matched to a gene: 8. The DNA of the CDR3 is TGTGCCAGCAGCCAAGATCGGGTGACAGGGCTCACCGGGGAGCTGTTTTTT. This gives the protein CASSQDRVTGLTGELFF.

The gene calls are TRBV6-5 and TRBJ1-1; no reliable D call. The CDR3 is 14 residues long. Trimming shortened V by 1 base and J by 1 base, and 7 bases separated the two germline ends. The germline CDR1 and CDR2 sequences are MNHEY and SVGAGI. The CDR3 loop reads CASSYYRGNTEAFF. The DNA for the CDR3 is TGTGCCAGCAGTTACTACCGGGGGAACACTGAAGCTTTCTTT.

The rearrangement joins TRBV5-1 to TRBJ1-5; D unclear. CDR3 length equals 14 residues. Germline assignment: CDR1 SGHRS and CDR2 YFSETQ. Trimming took off 0 bases at V and 0 bases at J, with 4 bases between the two ends. DNA for the CDR3: TGCGCCAGCAGCTTGGGCTATAGCAATCAGCCCCAGCATTTT. It codes for CASSLGYSNQPQHF.

The chain carries TRBV5-1 and TRBJ1-1; 7 bases are a match to TRBD1. Germline V lookup: CDR1 SGHRS, CDR2 YFSETQ. Losses at the gene ends were 6 bases for V and 8 bases for J; bases not matched to a gene: 13. The CDR3 sequence is 14 residues long. The CDR3 region is CASNAGQAEVEAFF. The CDR3 DNA is TGCGCCAGCAACGCAGGACAGGCTGAGGTCGAAGCTTTCTTT.

For this clone: At one boundary the junction diverges from the germline segment, which might be a read error. Other DNA variants within this sample encode the same CDR3. J is TRBJ1-1 and V is TRBV6-6; tentative D call: TRBD1 (5 bases). The CDR3 spans 13 residues. Germline values: CDR1 MNHNY, CDR2 SVGAGI (reference sequence). The CDR3 nucleotides read TGTGCCAGCAGTTACTCGCCGACAGCGACTCTCCCCTTT. Amino acids: CASSYSPTATLPF.

The chain carries TRBV4-1 and TRBJ2-2; TRBD1 matches at 7 bases. CDR3 length: 16 amino acids. The trim removed 3 bases at V and 12 bases at J, leaving 16 bases unmatched. Germline lookup yields CDR1 MGHRA and CDR2 YSYEKL. CDR3 DNA sequence: TGCGCCAGCAGCCAGCATCCCAACCCCGGACAGGATCAGCTGTTTTTT. Its protein is CASSQHPNPGQDQLFF.

Concerning this clone: One junction end does not reproduce the germline sequence, and a read error may be involved. In nucleotides, the CDR3 is TGTGCCACCTTCGGTGGGAGCTCCTACGAGCAATACTTC. Residues: CATFGGSSYEQYF. J is TRBJ2-7 and V is TRBV27; D might be TRBD2 (5 bases). Germline CDR1 MNHEY, CDR2 SMNVEV (reference sequence). CDR3 length: 13 amino acids.